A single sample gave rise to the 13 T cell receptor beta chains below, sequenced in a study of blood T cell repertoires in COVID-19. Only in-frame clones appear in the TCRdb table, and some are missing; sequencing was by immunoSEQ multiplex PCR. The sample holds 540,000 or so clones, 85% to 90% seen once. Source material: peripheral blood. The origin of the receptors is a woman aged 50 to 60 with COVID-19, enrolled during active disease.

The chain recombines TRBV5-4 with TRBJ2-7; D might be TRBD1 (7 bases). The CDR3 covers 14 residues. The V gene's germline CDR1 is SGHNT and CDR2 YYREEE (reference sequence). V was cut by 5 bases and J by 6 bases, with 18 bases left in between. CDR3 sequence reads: CASSLVRGASEQYF. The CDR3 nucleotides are TGTGCCAGCAGTCTGGTCAGGGGGGCCTCCGAGCAGTACTTC.

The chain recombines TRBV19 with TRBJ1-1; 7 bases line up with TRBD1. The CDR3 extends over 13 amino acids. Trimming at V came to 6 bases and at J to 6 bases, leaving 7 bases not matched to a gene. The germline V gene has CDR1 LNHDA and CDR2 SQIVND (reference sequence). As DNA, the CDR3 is TGTGCCAGTAGGGCGACAGGGCCCGCTGAAGCTTTCTTT. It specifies CASRATGPAEAFF.

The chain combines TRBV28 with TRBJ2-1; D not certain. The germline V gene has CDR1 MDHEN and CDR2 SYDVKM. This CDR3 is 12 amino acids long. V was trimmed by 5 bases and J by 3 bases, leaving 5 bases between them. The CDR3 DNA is TGTGCCAGCAGTATTAACTACAATGAGCAGTTCTTC. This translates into CASSINYNEQFF.

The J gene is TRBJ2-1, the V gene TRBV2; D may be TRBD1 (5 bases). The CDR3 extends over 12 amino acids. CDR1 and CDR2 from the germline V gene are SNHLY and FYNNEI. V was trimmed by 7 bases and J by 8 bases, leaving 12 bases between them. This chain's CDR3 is CASKTGPDEQFF. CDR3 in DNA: TGTGCCAGCAAAACAGGCCCCGATGAGCAGTTCTTC.

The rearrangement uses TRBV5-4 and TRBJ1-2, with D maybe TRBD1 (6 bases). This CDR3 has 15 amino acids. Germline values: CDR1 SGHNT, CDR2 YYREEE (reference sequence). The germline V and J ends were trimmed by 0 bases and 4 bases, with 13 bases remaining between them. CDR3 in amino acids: CASSLGNRAVYGYTF. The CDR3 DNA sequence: TGTGCCAGCAGCTTGGGGAACAGGGCCGTCTATGGCTACACCTTC.

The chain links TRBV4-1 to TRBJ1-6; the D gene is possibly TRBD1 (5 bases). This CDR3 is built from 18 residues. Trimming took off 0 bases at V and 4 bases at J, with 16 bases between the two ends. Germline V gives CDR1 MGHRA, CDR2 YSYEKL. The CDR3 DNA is TGCGCCAGCAGCCAAGATGGGGGAGGGAGGGGATATAATTCACCCCTCCACTTT. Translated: CASSQDGGGRGYNSPLHF.

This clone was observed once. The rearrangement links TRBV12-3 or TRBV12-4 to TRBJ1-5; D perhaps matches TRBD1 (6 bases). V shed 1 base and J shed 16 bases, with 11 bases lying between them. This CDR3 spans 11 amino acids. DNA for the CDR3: TGTGCCAGCAGTTTAGGGGCGGACAGCCATTTT. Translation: CASSLGADSHF.

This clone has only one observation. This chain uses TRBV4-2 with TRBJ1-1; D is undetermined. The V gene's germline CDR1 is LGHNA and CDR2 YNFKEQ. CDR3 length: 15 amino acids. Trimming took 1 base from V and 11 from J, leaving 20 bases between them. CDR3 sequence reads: CASSQGSGSGGRAFF. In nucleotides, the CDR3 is TGTGCCAGCAGCCAAGGGTCCGGGAGTGGCGGGAGGGCTTTCTTT.

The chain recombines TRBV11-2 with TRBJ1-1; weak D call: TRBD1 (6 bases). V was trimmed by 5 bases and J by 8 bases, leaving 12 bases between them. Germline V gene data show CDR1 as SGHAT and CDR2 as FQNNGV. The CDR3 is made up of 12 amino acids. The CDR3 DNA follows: TGTGCCAGCAGCCGGGACACCTTCGAAGCTTTCTTT. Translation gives CASSRDTFEAFF.

Here the CDR3 DNA reads TGTGCCACCGAAGCGGGGGGGCGAGGTAACGGGGAGCTGTTTTTT. It encodes CATEAGGRGNGELFF. The genes are TRBV15 and TRBJ2-2, with 10 bases that match TRBD2. Per germline, CDR1 LNHNV and CDR2 YYDKDF (reference sequence). J was trimmed by 7 bases and V by 8 bases; bases with no gene match: 10. This CDR3 has 15 amino acids. Drawing the rest from reference TRBV15 and TRBJ2-2, the complete variable domain is DAMVIQNPRYQVTQFGKPVTLSCSQTLNHNVMYWYQQKSSQAPKLLFHYYDKDFNNEADTPDNFQSRRPNTSFCFLDIRSPGLGDTAMYLCATEAGGRGNGELFFGEGSRLTVL.

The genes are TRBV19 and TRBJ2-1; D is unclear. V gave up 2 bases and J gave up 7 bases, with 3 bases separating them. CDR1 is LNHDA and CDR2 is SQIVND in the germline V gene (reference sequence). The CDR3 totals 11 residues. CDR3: CASSIRNEQFF. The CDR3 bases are TGTGCCAGTAGTATACGGAATGAGCAGTTCTTC.

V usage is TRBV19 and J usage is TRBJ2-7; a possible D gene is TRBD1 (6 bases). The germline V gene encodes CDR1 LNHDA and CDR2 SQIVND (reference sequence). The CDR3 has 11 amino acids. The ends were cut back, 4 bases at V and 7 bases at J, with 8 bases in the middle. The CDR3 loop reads CASSRDREQYF. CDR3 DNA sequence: TGTGCCAGTAGTAGAGACAGGGAGCAGTACTTC.

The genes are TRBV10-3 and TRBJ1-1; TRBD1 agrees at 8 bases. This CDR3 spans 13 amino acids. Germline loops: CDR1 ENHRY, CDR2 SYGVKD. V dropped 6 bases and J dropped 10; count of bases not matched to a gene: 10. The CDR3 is CAIRTQETGAAFF. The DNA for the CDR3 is TGTGCCATCAGGACTCAGGAGACAGGGGCAGCTTTCTTT.